This T cell receptor (beta chain) was obtained from a study of T cell clonality in common variable immunodeficiency. Data came from immunoSEQ multiplex PCR; TCRdb stores just in-frame clones and leaves some out. Recorded here are around 45,000 clones, none singletons. Trimming pared 0 bases from V and 5 bases from J, leaving 7 bases between. The germline CDR1 and CDR2 sequences are DFQATT and SNEGSKA (reference sequence). The CDR3 runs to 12 residues. Study-level points and caveats: Repertoire-complication correlations in CVID were limited by patient heterogeneity.

This clone was counted at least ten times. Antigen specificity is unknown. Read data end 3 residues before the CDR3 end; the end is taken from the germline J gene. Input material: peripheral blood mononuclear cells. The V gene is TRBV20-1, the J gene TRBJ2-5, with D possibly being TRBD2 (5 bases). The receptor was derived from a person between 18 and 75 years old in good health. The CDR3 bases that were read are TGCAGTGCTAGAGATCGAGGGGAGACC. Protein: CSARDRGET. The full CDR3 is CSARDRGETQYF.